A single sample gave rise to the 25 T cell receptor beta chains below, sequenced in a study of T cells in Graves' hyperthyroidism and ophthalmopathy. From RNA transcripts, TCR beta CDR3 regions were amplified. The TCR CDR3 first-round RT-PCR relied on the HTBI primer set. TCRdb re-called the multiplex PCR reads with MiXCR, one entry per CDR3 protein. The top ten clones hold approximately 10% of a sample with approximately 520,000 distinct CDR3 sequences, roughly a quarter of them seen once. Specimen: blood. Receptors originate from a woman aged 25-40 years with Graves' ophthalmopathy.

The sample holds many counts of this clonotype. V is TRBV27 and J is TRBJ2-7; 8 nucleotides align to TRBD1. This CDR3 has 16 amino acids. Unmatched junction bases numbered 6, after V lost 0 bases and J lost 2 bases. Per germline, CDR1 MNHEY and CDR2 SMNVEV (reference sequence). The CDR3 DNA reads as TGTGCCAGCAGTTTATCCTCCACAGGGGGAGCCTACGAGCAGTACTTC. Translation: CASSLSSTGGAYEQYF.

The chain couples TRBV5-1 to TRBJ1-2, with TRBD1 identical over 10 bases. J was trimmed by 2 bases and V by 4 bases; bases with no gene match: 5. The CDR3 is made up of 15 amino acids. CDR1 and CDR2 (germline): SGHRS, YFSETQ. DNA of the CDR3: TGCGCCAGCAGCCAGGGACAGGGGTTAAACTATGGCTACACCTTC. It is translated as CASSQGQGLNYGYTF.

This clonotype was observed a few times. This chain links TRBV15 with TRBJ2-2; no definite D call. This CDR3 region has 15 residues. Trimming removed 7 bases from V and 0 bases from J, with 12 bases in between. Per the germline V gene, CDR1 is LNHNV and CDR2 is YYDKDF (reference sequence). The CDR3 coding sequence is TGTGCCACCACGTTGCGCAGGTCGAACACCGGGGAGCTGTTTTTT. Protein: CATTLRRSNTGELFF.

The CDR3 is CASSPPDRTTEAFF. CDR3 in DNA: TGTGCCAGCAGCCCTCCAGACAGGACCACTGAAGCTTTCTTT. The chain employs TRBV6-2 or TRBV6-3 and TRBJ1-1; a possible D gene is TRBD1 (6 bases). Germline V CDR1 and CDR2: MNHEY, SVGEGT. The CDR3 covers 14 residues. Between the trimmed V and J ends, which lost 6 bases and 4 bases, there was a span of 15 bases.

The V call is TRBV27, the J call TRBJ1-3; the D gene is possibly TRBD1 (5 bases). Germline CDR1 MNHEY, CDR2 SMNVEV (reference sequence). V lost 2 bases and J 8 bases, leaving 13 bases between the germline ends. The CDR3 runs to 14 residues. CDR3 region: CASSLTGLRDTIYF. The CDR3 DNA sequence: TGTGCCAGCAGTTTAACAGGACTTAGAGACACCATATATTTT.

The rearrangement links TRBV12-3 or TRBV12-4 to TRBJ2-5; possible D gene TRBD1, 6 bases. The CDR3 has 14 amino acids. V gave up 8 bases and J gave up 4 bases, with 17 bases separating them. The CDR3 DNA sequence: TGTGCCAGCCGGACAGACAGTTTTAGAGAGACCCAGTACTTC. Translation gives CASRTDSFRETQYF.

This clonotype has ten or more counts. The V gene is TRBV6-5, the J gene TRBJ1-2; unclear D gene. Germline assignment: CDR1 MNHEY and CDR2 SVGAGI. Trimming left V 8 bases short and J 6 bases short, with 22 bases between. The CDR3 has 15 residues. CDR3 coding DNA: TGTGCCAGCGGGTTGTCCTACAGAATAGGGCATGGCTACACCTTC. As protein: CASGLSYRIGHGYTF.

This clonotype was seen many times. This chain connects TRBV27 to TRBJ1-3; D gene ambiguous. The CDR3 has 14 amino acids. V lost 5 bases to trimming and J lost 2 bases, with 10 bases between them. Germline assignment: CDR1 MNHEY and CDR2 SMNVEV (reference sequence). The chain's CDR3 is CASSLYGPGNTIYF. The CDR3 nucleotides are TGTGCCAGCAGTCTCTATGGTCCTGGAAACACCATATATTTT.

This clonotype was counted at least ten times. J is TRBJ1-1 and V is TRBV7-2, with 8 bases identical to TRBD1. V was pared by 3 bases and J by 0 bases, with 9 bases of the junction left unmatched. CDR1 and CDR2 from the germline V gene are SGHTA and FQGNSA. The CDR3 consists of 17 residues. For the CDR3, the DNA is TGTGCCAGCAGCTTTACAGGGGGTAGTTCCATGAACACTGAAGCTTTCTTT. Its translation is CASSFTGGSSMNTEAFF.

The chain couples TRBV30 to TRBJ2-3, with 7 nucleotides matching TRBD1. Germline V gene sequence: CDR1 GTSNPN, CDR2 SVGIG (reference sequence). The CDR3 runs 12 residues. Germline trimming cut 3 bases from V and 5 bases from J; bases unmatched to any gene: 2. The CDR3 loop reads CAWRGGGDTQYF. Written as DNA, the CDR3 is TGTGCCTGGAGAGGGGGCGGAGATACGCAGTATTTT.

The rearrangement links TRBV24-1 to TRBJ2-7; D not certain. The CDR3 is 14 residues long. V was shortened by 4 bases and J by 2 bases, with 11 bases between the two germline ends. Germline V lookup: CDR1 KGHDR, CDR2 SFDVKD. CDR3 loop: CATSDPTYTYEQYF. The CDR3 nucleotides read TGTGCCACCAGTGACCCTACTTATACCTACGAGCAGTACTTC.

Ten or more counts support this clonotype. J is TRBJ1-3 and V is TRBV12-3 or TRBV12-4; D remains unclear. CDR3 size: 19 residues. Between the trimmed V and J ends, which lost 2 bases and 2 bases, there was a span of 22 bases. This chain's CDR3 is CASSLIWVADPGAGNTIYF. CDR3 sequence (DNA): TGTGCCAGCAGTTTAATCTGGGTTGCGGATCCGGGAGCTGGAAACACCATATATTTT.

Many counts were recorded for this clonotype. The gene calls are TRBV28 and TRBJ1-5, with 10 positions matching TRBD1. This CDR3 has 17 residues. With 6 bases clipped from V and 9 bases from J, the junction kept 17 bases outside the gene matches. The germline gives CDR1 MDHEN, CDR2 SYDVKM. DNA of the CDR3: TGTGCCAGCAGCCGGGGCGACAGGGGGCTTCTCCTGGCGCCCCAGCATTTT. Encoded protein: CASSRGDRGLLLAPQHF.

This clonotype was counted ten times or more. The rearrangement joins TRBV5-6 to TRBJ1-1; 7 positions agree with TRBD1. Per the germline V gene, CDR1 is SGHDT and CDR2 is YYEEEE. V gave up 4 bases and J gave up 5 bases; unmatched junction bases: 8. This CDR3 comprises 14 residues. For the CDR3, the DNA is TGTGCCAGCAGCGATACAGGGGCGAGGACTGAAGCTTTCTTT. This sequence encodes CASSDTGARTEAFF.

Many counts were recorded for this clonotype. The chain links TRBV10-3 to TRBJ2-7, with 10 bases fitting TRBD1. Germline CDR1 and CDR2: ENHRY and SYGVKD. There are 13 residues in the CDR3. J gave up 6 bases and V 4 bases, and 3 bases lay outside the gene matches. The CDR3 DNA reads TGTGCCATCAGTGCGGGGACAGGGGCCGAGCAGTACTTC. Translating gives CAISAGTGAEQYF.

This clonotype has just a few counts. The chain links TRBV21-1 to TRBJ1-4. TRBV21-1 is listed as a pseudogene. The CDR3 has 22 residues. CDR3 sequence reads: CASSNIFGRDRKRRGTNEKLFF. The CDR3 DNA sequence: TGTGCCAGCAGCAACATCTTCGGGAGGGACAGAAAAAGGAGGGGAACTAATGAAAAACTGTTTTTT.

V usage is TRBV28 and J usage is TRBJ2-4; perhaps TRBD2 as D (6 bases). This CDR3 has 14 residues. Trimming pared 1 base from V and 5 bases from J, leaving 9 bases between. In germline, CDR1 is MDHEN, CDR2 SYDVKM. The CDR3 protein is CASSLSGSENIQYF. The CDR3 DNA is TGTGCCAGCAGTTTATCCGGGAGTGAAAACATTCAGTACTTC.

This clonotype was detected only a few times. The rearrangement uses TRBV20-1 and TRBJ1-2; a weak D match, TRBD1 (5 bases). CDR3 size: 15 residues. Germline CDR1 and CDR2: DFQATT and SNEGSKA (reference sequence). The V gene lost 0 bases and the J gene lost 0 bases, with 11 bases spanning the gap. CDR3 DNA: TGCAGTGCTAGAGACAGGGAGGAAGCTAACTATGGCTACACCTTC. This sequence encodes CSARDREEANYGYTF.

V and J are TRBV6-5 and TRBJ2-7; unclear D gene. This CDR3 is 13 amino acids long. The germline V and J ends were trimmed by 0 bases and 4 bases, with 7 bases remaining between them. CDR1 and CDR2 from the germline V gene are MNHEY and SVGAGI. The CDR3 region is CASSYSMGYEQYF. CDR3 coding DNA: TGTGCCAGCAGTTACTCGATGGGATACGAGCAGTACTTC.

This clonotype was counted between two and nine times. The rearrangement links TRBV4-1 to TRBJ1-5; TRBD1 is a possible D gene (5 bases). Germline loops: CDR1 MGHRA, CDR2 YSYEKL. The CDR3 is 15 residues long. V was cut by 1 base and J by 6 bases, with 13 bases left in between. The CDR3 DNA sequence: TGCGCCAGCAGCCAAGGGGGGGAAGGAGCTCAGCCCCAGCATTTT. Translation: CASSQGGEGAQPQHF.

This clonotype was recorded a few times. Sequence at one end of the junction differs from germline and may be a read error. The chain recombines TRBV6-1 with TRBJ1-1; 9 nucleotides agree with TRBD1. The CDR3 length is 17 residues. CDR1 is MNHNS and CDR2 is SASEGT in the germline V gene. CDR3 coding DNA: TGTGCCAGCAGTGTGTGGACAGGGGCCTTCATGTACACTGACGCTTTCTTT. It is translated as CASSVWTGAFMYTDAFF.

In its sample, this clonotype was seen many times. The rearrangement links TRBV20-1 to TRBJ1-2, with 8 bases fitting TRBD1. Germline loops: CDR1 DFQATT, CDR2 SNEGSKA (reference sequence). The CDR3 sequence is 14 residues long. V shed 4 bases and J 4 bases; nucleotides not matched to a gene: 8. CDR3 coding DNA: TGCAGTGCTATCGGACAGGGTAGTTCCTATGGCTACACCTTC. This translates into CSAIGQGSSYGYTF.

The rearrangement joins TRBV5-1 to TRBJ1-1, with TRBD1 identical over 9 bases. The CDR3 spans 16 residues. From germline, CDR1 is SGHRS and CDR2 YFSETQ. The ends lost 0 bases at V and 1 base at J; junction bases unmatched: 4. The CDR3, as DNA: TGCGCCAGCAGCTTGGGACAGGGGGAGGGGAACACTGAAGCTTTCTTT. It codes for CASSLGQGEGNTEAFF.

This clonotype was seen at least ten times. CDR3 in amino acids: CASSRTSGQETQYF. DNA for the CDR3: TGTGCCAGCTCACGGACTAGCGGCCAAGAGACCCAGTACTTC. V and J are TRBV18 and TRBJ2-5; TRBD2 matches 10 bases. The CDR3 spans 14 residues. The V gene end was trimmed by 4 bases and the J gene end by 1 base; junction bases not matched to a gene: 0. Germline loops: CDR1 KGHSH, CDR2 LQKENI.

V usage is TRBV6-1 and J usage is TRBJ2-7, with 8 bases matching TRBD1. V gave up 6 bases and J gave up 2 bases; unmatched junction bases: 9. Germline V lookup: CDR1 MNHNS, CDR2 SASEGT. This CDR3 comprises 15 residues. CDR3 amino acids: CASREPGTGTYEQYF. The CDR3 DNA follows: TGTGCCAGCAGGGAACCCGGGACAGGAACCTACGAGCAGTACTTC.